These 13 T cell receptor beta chains came from one sample sequenced in a study of cytomegalovirus exposure and HLA in healthy donors. Both 60 Vbeta primers and 13 Jbeta primers went into the PCR. Profiled with immunoSEQ multiplex PCR; TCRdb holds only in-frame clones, not every one. The profile shows under 200,000 clones, approximately 80% of them singletons. What was sequenced was PBMCs. These receptor sequences come from a woman in her thirties or forties in good health and CMV-seropositive.

The chain uses TRBV2 and TRBJ2-3; 12 nucleotides line up with TRBD2. Germline CDR1 and CDR2: SNHLY and FYNNEI. V dropped 4 bases and J dropped 2; count of bases not matched to a gene: 4. CDR3 size: 16 residues. The CDR3 bases are TGTGCCAGCAGTGGACTAGCGGGGGCTACCACAGATACGCAGTATTTT. It specifies CASSGLAGATTDTQYF.

This clone was recorded once. CDR3: CASSLEGGRNTDTQYF. As DNA, the CDR3 is TGTGCCAGCAGCTTAGAAGGGGGAAGGAACACAGATACGCAGTATTTT. This chain uses TRBV7-2 with TRBJ2-3, with D maybe TRBD1 (6 bases). CDR1 and CDR2 (germline): SGHTA, FQGNSA. Trimming pared 1 base from V and 2 bases from J, leaving 13 bases between. The CDR3 length is 16 residues.

The rearrangement links TRBV6-6 to TRBJ1-1; 7 nucleotides match TRBD1. CDR1 and CDR2 from the germline V gene are MNHNY and SVGAGI (reference sequence). V shed 5 bases, J shed 2 bases, and the junction held 8 bases outside the gene matches. This CDR3 region has 15 residues. The CDR3 DNA follows: TGTGCCAGCAGTGCTCCGGGACAGTTAAACACTGAAGCTTTCTTT. Translation gives CASSAPGQLNTEAFF.

The J gene is TRBJ2-1, the V gene TRBV28; 8 positions agree with TRBD2. J lost 5 bases, V lost 3 bases, and 6 bases had no gene match. This CDR3 comprises 15 residues. From germline, CDR1 is MDHEN and CDR2 SYDVKM. The CDR3 here is CASSFETSDHNEQFF. The CDR3 DNA is TGTGCCAGCAGTTTTGAGACTAGCGACCACAATGAGCAGTTCTTC.

The chain recombines TRBV7-2 with TRBJ1-1, with TRBD1 identical over 8 bases. CDR1 is SGHTA and CDR2 is FQGNSA in the germline V gene. CDR3 length: 15 amino acids. With 2 bases clipped from V and 0 bases from J, the junction kept 2 bases outside the gene matches. CDR3 loop: CASSLRTGLNTEAFF. The CDR3 nucleotides are TGTGCCAGCAGCTTAAGGACAGGGCTGAACACTGAAGCTTTCTTT.

This rearrangement joins TRBV29-1 to TRBJ2-1, with a weak D call TRBD1 (5 bases). CDR1 is SQVTM, CDR2 ANQGSEA, per germline. Trimming stripped 3 bases from V and 4 bases from J, with 10 bases between. The CDR3 runs to 13 residues. CDR3 loop: CSVEKQEYNEQFF. CDR3 in DNA: TGCAGCGTTGAGAAACAGGAGTACAATGAGCAGTTCTTC.

The V and J genes are TRBV28 and TRBJ1-2; D is possibly TRBD1 (6 bases). Deletions cut 2 bases from V and 7 bases from J, with 14 bases between. CDR1 MDHEN and CDR2 SYDVKM come from the germline V gene. The CDR3 is 14 amino acids. CDR3 nucleotides: TGTGCCAGCAGTTTAGGTCAGGGGATGAGTGGCTACACCTTC. Its translation: CASSLGQGMSGYTF.

To note about this clone: The junction does not match germline at one end; this may be a read error. The gene calls are TRBV2 and TRBJ1-5, with TRBD1 matching over 8 bases. CDR1 SNHLY and CDR2 FYNNEI come from the germline V gene. The CDR3 spans 16 residues. CDR3 nucleotide sequence: TGTGCCAGCGGTGAAAGGTCAGGGGGCGGCAATCAGCCCCAGCATTTT. Encoded protein: CASGERSGGGNQPQHF.

This clone was seen a few times. This rearrangement joins TRBV5-1 to TRBJ1-3, with D maybe TRBD1 (5 bases). This CDR3 region has 16 residues. Trimming stripped 5 bases from V and 2 bases from J, with 17 bases between. The germline V gene encodes CDR1 SGHRS and CDR2 YFSETQ. For the CDR3, the DNA is TGCGCCAGCAGTGGGTCCTCTAGGGGAACTGGAAACACCATATATTTT. It is translated as CASSGSSRGTGNTIYF.

This chain connects TRBV5-1 to TRBJ2-6; 11 bases agree with TRBD1. The ends lost 3 bases at V and 0 bases at J; junction bases unmatched: 8. CDR3 size: 19 residues. Germline assignment: CDR1 SGHRS and CDR2 YFSETQ. DNA for the CDR3: TGCGCCAGCAGCTCTTACGCCGGGACAGGGGGCTCTGGGGCCAACGTCCTGACTTTC. As protein: CASSSYAGTGGSGANVLTF.

V is TRBV4-1 and J is TRBJ1-2; 7 bases map to TRBD1. CDR3 length: 14 amino acids. Germline V CDR1 and CDR2: MGHRA, YSYEKL. With V trimmed by 3 bases and J by 2 bases, 3 bases remained unmatched. The CDR3 loop is CASSQQGVNYGYTF. CDR3 nucleotides: TGCGCCAGCAGCCAGCAGGGGGTGAACTATGGCTACACCTTC.

The chain carries TRBV7-2 and TRBJ2-5; D possibly corresponds to TRBD2 (5 bases). The V end lost 3 bases, the J end lost 9 bases, and 11 bases lay between the germline ends. Germline CDR1 SGHTA, CDR2 FQGNSA. CDR3 length: 12 residues. In nucleotides, the CDR3 is TGTGCCAGCAGCTTGACTGAGGGAGCCCAGTACTTC. This sequence encodes CASSLTEGAQYF.

V gene TRBV19 combines with J gene TRBJ1-2; D unclear. The CDR3 totals 13 residues. Per germline, CDR1 LNHDA and CDR2 SQIVND (reference sequence). V was pared by 1 base and J by 2 bases, with 5 bases between. The CDR3 region is CASSIGRNYGYTF. The DNA of the CDR3 is TGTGCCAGTAGTATAGGCCGGAACTATGGCTACACCTTC.